This T cell receptor beta chain is from a study of T cell repertoires in cytomegalovirus infection (dated by TCRdb to 2018 to 2020). Concerning the study at large: Recently identified HLA-C-restricted CMV epitopes, whose presentation resists viral immunomodulation, were targeted by peptide stimulations together with well-studied HLA-B-restricted epitopes. Because public TCR beta signatures pointed to carriage of CMV infection together with the matching HLA type, the HLA type of each donor mattered for the analysis. The study at large found these results: Cumulative frequency of public TCR beta family members discriminated carriers of CMV infection plus the relevant HLA type in this cohort and an independent approximately 340-donor cohort. In the ex vivo response, HLA-C-restricted CMV-specific TCR beta clonotypes were dominant, and in two of eight donors the single most frequent clonotype came from this HLA-C-restricted group.

To note about this clonotype: The antigen it binds to is not known. No qualities accompany the bases; no much larger clone lies one base away.

The label giving this sample's treatment or condition can be read as: in vitro stimulation with specific CMV peptide epitopes to enrich CMV-specific T cells. The run used an Illumina HiSeq 1500. Starting from the raw public reads, TCRdb applied fastp trimming at Q25, assembled clones with MiXCR and retained in-frame beta chains. Identical CDR3 proteins give one entry, which carries the most common genes and DNA. The sample data list some 920,000 distinct CDR3 sequences, and under 40% of these were observed just once. Of the sample, around 15% is held by the ten largest clones. CDR1 and CDR2, per the germline V gene (reference sequence), are DFQATT and SNEGSKA. Here V drops 0 bases and J drops 1 base, and the junction holds 12 bases not matched to any gene. The CDR3, cysteine through phenylalanine, is 19 amino acids long. Only the CDR3 DNA is retained, 57 bases long and in frame from the first base.

The sequence links TRBV20-1 to TRBJ2-2, and TRBD1 aligns with 9 junction nucleotides. This receptor was taken from a human donor in good health (CMV status not recorded). Some clones in this sample may be carry-over from other donors' samples. This material consisted of cultured CD8+ T cells from PBMCs, taken from culture after CMV antigen stimulation. The CDR3 in this case is CSARDLGTRDRENTGELFF. The base sequence is TGCAGTGCTAGAGATCTGGGAACCCGGGACAGGGAGAACACCGGGGAGCTGTTTTTT.